This T cell receptor beta chain was captured by sequencing in a study of OX40 agonist ivuxolimab in advanced cancers. The germline gives CDR1 MGHRA, CDR2 YSYEKL. With 7 bases removed from V and 7 bases from J, the gap between germline ends came to 20 bases. This CDR3 contains 15 residues. The table came from immunoSEQ multiplex PCR; TCRdb's copy has only in-frame clones and leaves some out. The sample lists around 45,000 clones, 70% to 90% seen once, with about 35% in the top ten. The sample here was CD4+ or CD8+ T cells sorted from blood, taken in a trial of the OX40 agonist ivuxolimab. The sequence was collected from an adult with an advanced solid tumor such as melanoma, head and neck, liver or kidney cancer. This chain links TRBV4-1 with TRBJ2-1; perhaps TRBD1 as D (7 bases). The CDR3 sequence: CASTSTPGGKNEQFF. Here the CDR3 DNA reads TGCGCCAGCACCTCCACCCCAGGGGGGAAGAATGAGCAGTTCTTC.